The 2 T cell receptor beta chains reported below all come from one sample, sequenced in a study of T cells in Graves' hyperthyroidism and ophthalmopathy. Amplification of TCR beta CDR3 regions was performed using RNA transcripts as template. First-round RT-PCR targeting the TCR CDR3 was performed with the HTBI primer set. From the multiplex PCR reads, TCRdb called clonotypes with MiXCR, one entry per CDR3 protein. The table includes about 640,000 distinct CDR3 sequences, around 21% detected once. The sample comprised blood. These receptors all stem from a young man with Graves' ophthalmopathy.

In its sample, this clonotype was seen a few times. This sequence joins TRBV28 and TRBJ2-7; 7 bases match TRBD1. The V segment lost 3 bases and the J segment 3 bases; nucleotides outside the gene matches: 5. In germline, CDR1 is MDHEN, CDR2 SYDVKM. CDR3 size: 14 residues. DNA for the CDR3: TGTGCCAGCAGTTTTAGCCAGGGGGTCTACGAGCAGTACTTC. Its translation is CASSFSQGVYEQYF.

This clonotype showed up many times. The chain has TRBV7-2 and TRBJ2-1, with 9 bases identical to TRBD2. CDR1 is SGHTA and CDR2 is FQGNSA in the germline V gene. Trimming cost V 3 bases and J 4 bases; bases outside gene matches: 4. The CDR3 has 15 amino acids. CDR3 amino acids: CASSFAGGPYNEQFF. CDR3 in DNA: TGTGCCAGCAGCTTCGCGGGAGGGCCGTACAATGAGCAGTTCTTC.